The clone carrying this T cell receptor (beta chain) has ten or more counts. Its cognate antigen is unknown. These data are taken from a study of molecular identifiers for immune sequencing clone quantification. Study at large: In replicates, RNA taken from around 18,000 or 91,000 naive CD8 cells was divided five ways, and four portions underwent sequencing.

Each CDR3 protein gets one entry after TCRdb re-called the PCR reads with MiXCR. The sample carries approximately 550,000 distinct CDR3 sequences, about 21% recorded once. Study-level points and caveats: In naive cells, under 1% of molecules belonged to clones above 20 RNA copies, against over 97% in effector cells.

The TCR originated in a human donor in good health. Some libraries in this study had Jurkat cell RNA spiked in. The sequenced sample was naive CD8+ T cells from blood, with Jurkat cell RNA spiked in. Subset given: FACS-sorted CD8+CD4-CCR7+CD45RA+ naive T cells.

The CDR3 is CASSFDPMSEAFF. CDR3 DNA sequence: TGTGCCAGCAGTTTTGACCCCATGAGCGAAGCTTTCTTT. The V gene is TRBV12-3 or TRBV12-4, the J gene TRBJ1-1; no firm D call. The CDR3 has 13 residues. V lost 3 bases, J lost 8 bases, and 13 bases lay in between.